This TCR beta chain was captured by sequencing in a study of shared clonotypes between healthy human individuals. Study-wide findings and caveats: In general, naive subsets displayed greater estimated richness than memory subsets did. A handful of donors showed sharing of approximately 5% of naive CD4 clonotypes.

V was clipped by 6 bases and J by 3 bases; unmatched bases: 3. The CDR3 runs 13 residues. Per the germline V gene, CDR1 is SNHLY and CDR2 is FYNNEI. CD45RO negativity and positive selection for CCR7 defined naive CD8 cells, a population that excluded terminally differentiated effector memory CD45RA+ cells. The sorted-subset replicate PCRs were given around 190 ng DNA, which is approximately 30,000 T cell genomes. Produced via immunoSEQ multiplex PCR; TCRdb's table is partial and in-frame only. This repertoire shows over 2 million clones, about 95% found once; its top ten account for approximately 1.2%. A remark on this clone: Its antigen is as yet unknown.

The chain recombines TRBV2 with TRBJ2-7, with 9 bases aligning to TRBD1. This TCR was recovered from a man aged 18 to 29 in good health. Sequenced: naive CD8+ T cells sorted from blood. CDR3 nucleotides: TGTGCCAGCAGGGAGGGACAGGGCTACGAGCAGTACTTC. Amino acids: CASREGQGYEQYF.